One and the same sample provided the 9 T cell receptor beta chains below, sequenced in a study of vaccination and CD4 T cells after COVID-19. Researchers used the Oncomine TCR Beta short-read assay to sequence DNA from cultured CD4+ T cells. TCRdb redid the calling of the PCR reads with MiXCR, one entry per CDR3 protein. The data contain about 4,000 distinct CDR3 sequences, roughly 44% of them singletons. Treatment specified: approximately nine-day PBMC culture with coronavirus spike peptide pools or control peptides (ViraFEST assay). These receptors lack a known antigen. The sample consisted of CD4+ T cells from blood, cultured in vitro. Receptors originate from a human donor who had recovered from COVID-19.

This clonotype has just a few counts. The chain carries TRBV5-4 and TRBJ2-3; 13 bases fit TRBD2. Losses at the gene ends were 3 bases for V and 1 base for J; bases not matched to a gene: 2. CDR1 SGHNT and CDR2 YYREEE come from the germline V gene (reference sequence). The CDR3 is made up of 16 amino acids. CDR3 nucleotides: TGTGCCAGCAGCTCAGGACTAGCGGGGGGCACAGATACGCAGTATTTT. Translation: CASSSGLAGGTDTQYF.

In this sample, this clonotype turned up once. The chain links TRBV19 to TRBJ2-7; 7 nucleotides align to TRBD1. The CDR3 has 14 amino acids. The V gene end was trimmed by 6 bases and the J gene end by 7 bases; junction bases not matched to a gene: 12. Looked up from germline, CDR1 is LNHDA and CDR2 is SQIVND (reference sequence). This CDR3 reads CASRQTGFIEEQYF. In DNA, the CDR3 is TGTGCCAGTAGACAGACAGGGTTCATCGAGGAGCAGTACTTC.

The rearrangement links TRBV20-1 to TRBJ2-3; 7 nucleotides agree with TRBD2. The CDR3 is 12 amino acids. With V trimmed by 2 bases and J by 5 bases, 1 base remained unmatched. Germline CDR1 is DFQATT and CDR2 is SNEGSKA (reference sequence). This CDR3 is CSARTGGDTQYF. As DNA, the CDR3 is TGCAGTGCTAGAACGGGGGGAGATACGCAGTATTTT.

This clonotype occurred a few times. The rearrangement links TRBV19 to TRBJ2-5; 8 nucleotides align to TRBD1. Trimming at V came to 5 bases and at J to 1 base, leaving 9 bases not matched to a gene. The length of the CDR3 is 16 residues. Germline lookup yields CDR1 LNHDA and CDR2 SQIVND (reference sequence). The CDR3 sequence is CASSATTGAIQETQYF. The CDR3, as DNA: TGTGCCAGTAGTGCAACGACAGGGGCGATCCAAGAGACCCAGTACTTC.

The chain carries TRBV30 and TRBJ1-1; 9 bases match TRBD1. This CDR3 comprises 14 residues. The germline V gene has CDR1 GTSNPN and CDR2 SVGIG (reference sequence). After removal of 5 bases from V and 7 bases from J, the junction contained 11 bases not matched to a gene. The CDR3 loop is CAWDPGQGTGEAFF. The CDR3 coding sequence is TGTGCCTGGGACCCGGGACAGGGTACGGGTGAAGCTTTCTTT.

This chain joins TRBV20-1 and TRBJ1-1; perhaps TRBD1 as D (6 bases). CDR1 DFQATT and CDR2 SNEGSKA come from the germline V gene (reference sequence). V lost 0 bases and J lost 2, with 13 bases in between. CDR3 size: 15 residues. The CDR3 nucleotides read TGCAGTGCTAGAGACCCACAGGGTCCCAACACTGAAGCTTTCTTT. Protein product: CSARDPQGPNTEAFF.

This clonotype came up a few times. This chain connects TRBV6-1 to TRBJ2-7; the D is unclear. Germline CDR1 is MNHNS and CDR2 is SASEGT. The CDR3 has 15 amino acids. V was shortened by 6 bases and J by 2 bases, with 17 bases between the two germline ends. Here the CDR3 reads CASRVSPDTAYEQYF. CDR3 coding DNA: TGTGCCAGCAGAGTCTCACCTGACACTGCCTACGAGCAGTACTTC.

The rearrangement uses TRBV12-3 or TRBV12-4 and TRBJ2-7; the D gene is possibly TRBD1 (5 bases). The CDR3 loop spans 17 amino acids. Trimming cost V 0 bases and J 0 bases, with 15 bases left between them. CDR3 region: CASSLAYGQMNSYEQYF. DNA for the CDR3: TGTGCCAGCAGTTTAGCCTACGGACAAATGAACTCCTACGAGCAGTACTTC.

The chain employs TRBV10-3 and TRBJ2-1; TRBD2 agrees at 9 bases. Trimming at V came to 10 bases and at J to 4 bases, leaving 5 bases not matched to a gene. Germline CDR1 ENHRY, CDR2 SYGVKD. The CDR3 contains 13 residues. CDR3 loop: CARASGIYNEQFF. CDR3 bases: TGTGCCAGAGCTAGCGGGATTTACAATGAGCAGTTCTTC.